This TCR beta chain emerged from a study of blood T cell repertoires in COVID-19. Study overall: Acute and convalescent COVID-19 samples came from the United States, Italy and Spain. From T cells, B-cell-depleted T cells, or PBMCs came the material, which was cDNA or gDNA.

On this clone itself: Within the sample, other DNA sequences also encode this same CDR3.

The authors' processing: Amplifying reference gene primers gave estimates of nucleated cell counts. Produced via immunoSEQ multiplex PCR; TCRdb's table is partial and in-frame only. The DNA gave D and trimming, while V, J and clone size come from that table. Of approximately 300,000 clones in the sample, over 80% were seen once. The CDR3 is made up of 14 amino acids. V gave up 3 bases and J gave up 4 bases; unmatched junction bases: 1. From germline, CDR1 is KGHSH and CDR2 LQKENI. Sequencing was done on a sample of peripheral blood. This chain uses TRBV18 with TRBJ1-5, with TRBD1 matching 9 bases. This TCR derives from a woman aged 40 to 50 with acute or convalescent COVID-19. The CDR3 DNA reads as TGTGCCAGCTCACCCGGACAGGGGAATCAGCCCCAGCATTTT. It specifies CASSPGQGNQPQHF.